The clone carrying this T cell receptor beta chain was seen a handful of times. The data derive from a study of T cells after yellow fever vaccination. TCRdb re-derived calls from the 5' RACE reads in MiXCR, one entry per CDR3 protein. The sample records approximately 510,000 distinct CDR3 sequences, 20% to 25% being singletons. CDR3 length: 13 residues. Germline lookup yields CDR1 SGHTA and CDR2 FQGNSA. V dropped 1 base and J dropped 5; count of bases not matched to a gene: 2. This TCR was recovered from a man aged 18-30 years who received the YFV17D yellow fever vaccine. The chain uses TRBV7-2 and TRBJ2-7, with 7 positions matching TRBD2. The starting material was PBMCs, obtained approximately 22 days after the first yellow fever vaccination. CDR3 DNA: TGTGCCAGCAGCTTAGAACTAGCGAACGAGCAGTACGTC. It specifies CASSLELANEQYV.